Listed below are T cell receptor beta chains from one sample, sequenced in a study of shared clonotypes between healthy human individuals. Profiled with immunoSEQ multiplex PCR; TCRdb holds only in-frame clones, not every one. The sample consists of approximately 2.4 million clones, approximately 94% of them appearing once. Sequences were obtained from naive CD4+ T cells sorted from blood. These receptors came from a man between 18 and 29 years old in good health. Each CDR3 is given with its conserved first and last residue. Fields, in order: D gene, V gene, clone size, J gene, CDR3 DNA, CDR3 protein. The D gene is left open where the match is weak. Not every row has a clone size; where given, it reads once, few, many or a size class.

D: TRBD2
V: TRBV15
size: once
J: TRBJ2-3
DNA: TGTGCCACCAGCACCTTGGGAACAGCGGGAGGGCCGGAGACAGATACGCAGTATTTT
CDR3: CATSTLGTAGGPETDTQYF

D: TRBD2
V: TRBV10-3
size: .
J: TRBJ2-7
DNA: TGTGCCATCAGAGGGGGACTAGCGGGGGCCTACGAGCAGTACTTC
CDR3: CAIRGGLAGAYEQYF

D: .
V: TRBV5-1
size: .
J: TRBJ2-7
DNA: TGCGCCAGCAGCTTGGTATTTGGGGCCTACGAGCAGTACTTC
CDR3: CASSLVFGAYEQYF

D: .
V: TRBV2
size: .
J: TRBJ1-1
DNA: TGTGCCAGCTTAGATAGAACGAACACTGAAGCTTTCTTT
CDR3: CASLDRTNTEAFF

D: .
V: TRBV11-2
size: .
J: TRBJ1-1
DNA: TGTGCCAGCGGTCTTCGGGGAGGGAAGGACACTGAAGCTTTCTTT
CDR3: CASGLRGGKDTEAFF

D: TRBD2
V: TRBV19
size: .
J: TRBJ2-7
DNA: TGTGCCAGTAGTAGAAGTGGGACTAGCGCAACCTACGAGCAGTACTTC
CDR3: CASSRSGTSATYEQYF

D: TRBD1
V: TRBV10-2
size: .
J: TRBJ2-7
DNA: TGCGCCAGCACCCCGGACAGGGGTGGGCAGTACTTC
CDR3: CASTPDRGGQYF

D: .
V: TRBV12-5
size: .
J: TRBJ2-2
DNA: TGTGCTAGTGGCCTACACAACACCGGGGAGCTGTTTTTT
CDR3: CASGLHNTGELFF

D: .
V: TRBV7-2
size: once
J: TRBJ2-1
DNA: TGTGCCAGCAGCTCGGGGTCCTACAATGAGCAGTTCTTC
CDR3: CASSSGSYNEQFF

D: TRBD2
V: TRBV7-2
size: .
J: TRBJ2-7
DNA: TGTGCCAGCAGCATGACTAGCGGGGGCACCTACGAGCAGTACTTC
CDR3: CASSMTSGGTYEQYF

D: .
V: TRBV27
size: few
J: TRBJ2-7
DNA: TGTGCCAGCAGTTTATCCGGGACGGTGACCTACGAGCAGTACTTC
CDR3: CASSLSGTVTYEQYF

D: .
V: TRBV5-1
size: .
J: TRBJ2-3
DNA: TGCGCCAGCAGCCGCGGGGCCGGCACAGATACGCAGTATTTT
CDR3: CASSRGAGTDTQYF

D: .
V: TRBV5-4
size: .
J: TRBJ2-7
DNA: TGTGCCAGCAGCCTCGGACAGCAGGGCGAGCAGTACTTC
CDR3: CASSLGQQGEQYF

D: .
V: TRBV6-1
size: .
J: TRBJ1-4
DNA: TGTGCCAGCAGCGATCGGCAGGACGAAAAACTGTTTTTT
CDR3: CASSDRQDEKLFF

D: .
V: TRBV5-4
size: .
J: TRBJ1-4
DNA: TGTGCCAGCAGCTTGCCGGGGCCAGGGGAAAAACTGTTTTTT
CDR3: CASSLPGPGEKLFF

D: .
V: TRBV2
size: .
J: TRBJ2-7
DNA: TGTGCCAGCAGCGATAGGACAGGAGGGCCCGAGCAGTACTTC
CDR3: CASSDRTGGPEQYF

D: TRBD1
V: TRBV11-1
size: once
J: TRBJ2-5
DNA: TGTGCCAGCAGCATACTGGACAGGGCTCAAGAGACCCAGTACTTC
CDR3: CASSILDRAQETQYF

D: .
V: TRBV28
size: .
J: TRBJ1-2
DNA: TGTGCCAGCAGTTTAACGGGTACAGCTGGCTATGGCTACACCTTC
CDR3: CASSLTGTAGYGYTF

D: .
V: TRBV2
size: few
J: TRBJ2-3
DNA: TGTGCCAGCAGTGAAATCACAGATACGCAGTATTTT
CDR3: CASSEITDTQYF

D: .
V: TRBV4-1
size: .
J: TRBJ2-5
DNA: TGCGCCAGCAGCCAAGATTTCGAGATCCAAGAGACCCAGTACTTC
CDR3: CASSQDFEIQETQYF

D: .
V: TRBV2
size: .
J: TRBJ1-1
DNA: TGTGCCAGCAGTGCCGGCAGGGCCACTGAAGCTTTCTTT
CDR3: CASSAGRATEAFF

D: .
V: TRBV2
size: .
J: TRBJ2-7
DNA: TGTGCCAGCTTCGACTTGCCTCCCTACGAGCAGTACTTC
CDR3: CASFDLPPYEQYF

D: .
V: TRBV5-1
size: once
J: TRBJ2-1
DNA: TGCGCCAGCAGCTTGGGGGGCCCCACGTACAATGAGCAGTTCTTC
CDR3: CASSLGGPTYNEQFF

D: .
V: TRBV29-1
size: once
J: TRBJ2-1
DNA: TGCAGCGTTGCGTCCCGGGACGGCCGACGGGACGATGAGCAGTTCTTC
CDR3: CSVASRDGRRDDEQFF

D: TRBD1
V: TRBV6-4
size: .
J: TRBJ2-1
DNA: TGTGCCAGCAGTGAAATTGGACAGGGCAATGAGCAGTTCTTC
CDR3: CASSEIGQGNEQFF

D: .
V: TRBV6-6
size: .
J: TRBJ2-3
DNA: TGTGCCAGCCTCCAGGGAAGCACAGATACGCAGTATTTT
CDR3: CASLQGSTDTQYF

D: .
V: TRBV11-2
size: .
J: TRBJ1-4
DNA: TGTGCCAGCAGCTTAGGAGGCACTAATGAAAAACTGTTTTTT
CDR3: CASSLGGTNEKLFF

D: .
V: TRBV6-1
size: once
J: TRBJ2-3
DNA: TGTGCCACCCAATTAGAAGGACAGTCCACAGATACGCAGTATTTT
CDR3: CATQLEGQSTDTQYF

D: TRBD1
V: TRBV4-1
size: .
J: TRBJ1-5
DNA: TGCGCCAGCAGCCAAATTGGACAGGGGGCTAGCAATCAGCCCCAGCATTTT
CDR3: CASSQIGQGASNQPQHF

D: .
V: TRBV2
size: .
J: TRBJ2-7
DNA: TGTGCCAGCAGTCGCAACTCCTACGAGCAGTACTTC
CDR3: CASSRNSYEQYF